The T cell receptor beta chain described here comes from a study of neurological immune-mediated disorders. General study findings and limits: No sharing of CDR3 amino acid sequences was observed among expanded clones across subjects, suggesting private repertoires in all groups.

CDR3 length: 14 residues. CDR1 is DFQATT and CDR2 is SNEGSKA in the germline V gene (reference sequence). In the case of this clonotype: No antigen is known for it.

The cDNA was generated by 5'RACE with 10-nucleotide random UMIs. TCRdb re-called the 5' RACE reads with MiXCR, one entry per CDR3 protein. The sample yields roughly 56,000 distinct CDR3 sequences, around 10% seen once. PBMCs stored at -80 C, 2 million in total, were the source of the unsorted libraries. The rearrangement joins TRBV20-1 to TRBJ2-7; TRBD2 matches at 8 bases. The J call may be incorrect, as the DNA end agrees better with TRBJ2-1. Material: PBMCs. The TCR comes from a man in his sixties in good health. The CDR3 reads CSAKPIGGAYEQFF. In DNA, the CDR3 is TGCAGTGCTAAGCCTATCGGGGGGGCCTACGAGCAGTTCTTC.